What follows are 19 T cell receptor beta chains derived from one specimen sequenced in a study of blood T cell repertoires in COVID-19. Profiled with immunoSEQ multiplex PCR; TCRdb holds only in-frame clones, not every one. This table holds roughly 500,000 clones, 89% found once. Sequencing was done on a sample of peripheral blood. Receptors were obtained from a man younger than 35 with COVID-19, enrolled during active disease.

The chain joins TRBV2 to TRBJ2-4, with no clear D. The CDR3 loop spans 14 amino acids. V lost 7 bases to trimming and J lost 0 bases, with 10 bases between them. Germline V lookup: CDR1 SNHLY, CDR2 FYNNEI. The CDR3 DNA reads TGTGCCAGCACACGAGGAATAGCCAAAAACATTCAGTACTTC. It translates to CASTRGIAKNIQYF.

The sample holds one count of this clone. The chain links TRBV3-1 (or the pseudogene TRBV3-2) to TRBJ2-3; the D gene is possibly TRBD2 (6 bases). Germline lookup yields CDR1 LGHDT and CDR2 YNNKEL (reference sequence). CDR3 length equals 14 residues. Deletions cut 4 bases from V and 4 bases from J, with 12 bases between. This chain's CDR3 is CASSPGTHSDTQYF. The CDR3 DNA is TGTGCCAGCAGCCCCGGGACTCACTCAGATACGCAGTATTTT.

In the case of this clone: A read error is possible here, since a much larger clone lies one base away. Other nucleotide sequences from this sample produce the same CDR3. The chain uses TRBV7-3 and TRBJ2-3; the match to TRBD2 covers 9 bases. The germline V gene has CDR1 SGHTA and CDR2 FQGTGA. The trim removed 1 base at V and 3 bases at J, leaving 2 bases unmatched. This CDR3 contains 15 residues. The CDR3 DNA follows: TGTGCCAGCAGCTTAAGTCTAGCGGGGACAGATACGCAGTATTTT. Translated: CASSLSLAGTDTQYF. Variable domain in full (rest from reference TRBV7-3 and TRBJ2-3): GAGVSQTPSNKVTEKGKYVELRCDPISGHTALYWYRQSLGQGPEFLIYFQGTGAADDSGLPNDRFFAVRPEGSVSTLKIQRTERGDSAVYLCASSLSLAGTDTQYFGPGTRLTVL.

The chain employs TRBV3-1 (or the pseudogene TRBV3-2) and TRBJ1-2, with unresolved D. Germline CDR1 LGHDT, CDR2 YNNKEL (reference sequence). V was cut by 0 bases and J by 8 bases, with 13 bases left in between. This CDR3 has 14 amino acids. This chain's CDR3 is CASSQDTAGAGYTF. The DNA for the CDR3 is TGTGCCAGCAGCCAAGATACGGCGGGTGCGGGCTACACCTTC.

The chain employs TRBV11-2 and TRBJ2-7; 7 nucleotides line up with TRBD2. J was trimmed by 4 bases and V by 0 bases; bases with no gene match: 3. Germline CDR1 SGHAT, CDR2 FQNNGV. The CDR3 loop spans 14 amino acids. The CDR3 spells CASSLDGRWYEQYF. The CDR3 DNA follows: TGTGCCAGCAGCTTAGACGGGAGGTGGTACGAGCAGTACTTC.

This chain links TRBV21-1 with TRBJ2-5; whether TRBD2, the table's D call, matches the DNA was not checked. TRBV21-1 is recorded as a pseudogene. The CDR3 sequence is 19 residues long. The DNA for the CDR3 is TGTGCCAGCAGCAAAGCGCTAAGAGCGGGAGGTCTGTGGAAAGAGACCCAGTACTTC. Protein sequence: CASSKALRAGGLWKETQYF.

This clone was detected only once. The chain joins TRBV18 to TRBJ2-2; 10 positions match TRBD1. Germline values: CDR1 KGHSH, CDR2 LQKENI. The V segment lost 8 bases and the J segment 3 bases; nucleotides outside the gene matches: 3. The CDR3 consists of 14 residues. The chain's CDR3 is CASLGQGHTGELFF. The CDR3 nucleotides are TGTGCCAGCCTGGGACAGGGGCACACCGGGGAGCTGTTTTTT.

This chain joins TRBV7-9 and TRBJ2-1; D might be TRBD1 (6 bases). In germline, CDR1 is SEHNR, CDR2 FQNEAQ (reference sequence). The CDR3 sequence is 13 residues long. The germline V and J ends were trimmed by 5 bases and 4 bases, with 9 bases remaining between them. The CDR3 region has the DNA TGTGCCAGCAGCCCTGGACAGTACAATGAGCAGTTCTTC. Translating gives CASSPGQYNEQFF.

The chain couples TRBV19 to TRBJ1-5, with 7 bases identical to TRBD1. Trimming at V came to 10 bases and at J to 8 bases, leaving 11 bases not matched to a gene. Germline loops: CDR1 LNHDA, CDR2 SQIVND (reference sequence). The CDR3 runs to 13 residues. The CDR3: CATRRTGVEPQHF. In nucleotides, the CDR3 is TGTGCCACCCGCCGGACAGGCGTAGAGCCCCAGCATTTT.

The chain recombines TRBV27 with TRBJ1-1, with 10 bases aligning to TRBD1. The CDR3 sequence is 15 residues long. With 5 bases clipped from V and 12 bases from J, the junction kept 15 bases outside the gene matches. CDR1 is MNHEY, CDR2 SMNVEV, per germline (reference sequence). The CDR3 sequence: CASSLSPGQGLETFF. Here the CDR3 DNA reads TGTGCCAGCAGTCTAAGCCCGGGACAGGGGTTAGAAACTTTCTTT.

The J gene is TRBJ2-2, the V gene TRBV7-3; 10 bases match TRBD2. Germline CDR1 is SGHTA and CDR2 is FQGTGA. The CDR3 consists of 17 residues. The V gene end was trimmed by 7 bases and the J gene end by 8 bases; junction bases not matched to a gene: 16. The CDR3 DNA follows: TGTGCCAGCACTACCCAAGTCCTAGCGGGAGTCAGGGGGGAGCTGTTTTTT. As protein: CASTTQVLAGVRGELFF.

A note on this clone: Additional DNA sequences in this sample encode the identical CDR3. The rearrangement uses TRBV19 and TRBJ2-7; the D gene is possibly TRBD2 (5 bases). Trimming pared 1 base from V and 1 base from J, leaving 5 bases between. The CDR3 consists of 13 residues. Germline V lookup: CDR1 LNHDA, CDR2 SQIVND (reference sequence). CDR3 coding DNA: TGTGCCAGTAGTATAGGCGGGTCCTACGAGCAGTACTTC. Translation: CASSIGGSYEQYF.

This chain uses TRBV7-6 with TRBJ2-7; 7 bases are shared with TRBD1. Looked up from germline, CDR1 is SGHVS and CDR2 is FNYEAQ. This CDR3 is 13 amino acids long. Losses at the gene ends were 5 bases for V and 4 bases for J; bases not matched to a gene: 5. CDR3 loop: CASSLGQLYEQYF. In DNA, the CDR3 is TGTGCCAGCAGCCTGGGACAGCTATACGAGCAGTACTTC.

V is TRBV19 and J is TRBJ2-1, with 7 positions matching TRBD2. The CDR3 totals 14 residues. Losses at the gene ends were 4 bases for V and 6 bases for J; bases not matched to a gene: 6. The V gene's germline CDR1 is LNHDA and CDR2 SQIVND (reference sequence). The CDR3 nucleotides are TGTGCCAGTAGTAACCCGACTAGCTTCAATGAGCAGTTCTTC. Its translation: CASSNPTSFNEQFF.

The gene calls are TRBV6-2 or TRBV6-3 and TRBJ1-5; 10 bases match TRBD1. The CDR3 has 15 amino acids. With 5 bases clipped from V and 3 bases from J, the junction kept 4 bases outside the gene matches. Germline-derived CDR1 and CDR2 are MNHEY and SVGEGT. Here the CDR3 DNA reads TGTGCCAGCAGTCCGGGACAGGGGTACAATCAGCCCCAGCATTTT. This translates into CASSPGQGYNQPQHF.

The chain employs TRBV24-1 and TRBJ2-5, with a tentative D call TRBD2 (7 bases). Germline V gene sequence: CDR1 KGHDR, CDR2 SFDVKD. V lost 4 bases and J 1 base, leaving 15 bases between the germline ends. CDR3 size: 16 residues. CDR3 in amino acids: CATSDPRAGAQETQYF. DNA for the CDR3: TGTGCCACCAGTGACCCGCGGGCGGGGGCCCAAGAGACCCAGTACTTC.

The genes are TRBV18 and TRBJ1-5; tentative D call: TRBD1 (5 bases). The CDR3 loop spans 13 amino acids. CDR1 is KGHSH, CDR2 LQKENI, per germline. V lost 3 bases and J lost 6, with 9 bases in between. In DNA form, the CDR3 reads TGTGCCAGCTCACCGGGGCAACCTCAGCCCCAGCATTTT. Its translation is CASSPGQPQPQHF.

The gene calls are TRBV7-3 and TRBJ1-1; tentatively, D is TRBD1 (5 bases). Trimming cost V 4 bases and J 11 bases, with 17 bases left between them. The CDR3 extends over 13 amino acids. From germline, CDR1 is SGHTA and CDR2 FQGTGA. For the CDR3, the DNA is TGTGCCAGCAGCTCGACCGGGACTTGGGGGGCTTTCTTT. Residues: CASSSTGTWGAFF.

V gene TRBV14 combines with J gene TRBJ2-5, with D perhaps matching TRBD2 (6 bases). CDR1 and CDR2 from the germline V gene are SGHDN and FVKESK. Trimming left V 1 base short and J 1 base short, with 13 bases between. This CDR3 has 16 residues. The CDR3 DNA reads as TGTGCCAGCAGCCAAGGATTTCTAGCGCTCCAAGAGACCCAGTACTTC. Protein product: CASSQGFLALQETQYF.